Following are 4 T cell receptor beta chains from one sample sequenced in a study of cytomegalovirus exposure and HLA in healthy donors. Amplification used 60 Vbeta primers and 13 Jbeta primers. The table came from immunoSEQ multiplex PCR; TCRdb's copy has only in-frame clones and leaves some out. The table records approximately 90,000 clones, 60% to 70% of them present only once. Material: PBMCs. The source is a woman aged 25 to 45 in good health and CMV-seronegative.

The chain uses TRBV28 and TRBJ2-7, with 7 positions matching TRBD1. Germline CDR1 is MDHEN and CDR2 is SYDVKM. Germline trimming cut 5 bases from V and 0 bases from J; bases unmatched to any gene: 4. This CDR3 spans 14 amino acids. The CDR3 nucleotides read TGTGCCAGCAGTCTTGGGACAGTCTCCTACGAGCAGTACTTC. This translates into CASSLGTVSYEQYF.

The chain employs TRBV25-1 and TRBJ1-2; D might be TRBD1 (5 bases). CDR1 and CDR2 from the germline V gene are MGHDK and SYGVNS. Trimming stripped 6 bases from V and 4 bases from J, with 15 bases between. The CDR3 length is 14 residues. In DNA form, the CDR3 reads TGTGCCAGCAGAGACAGCGAACGACGCTATGGCTACACCTTC. It codes for CASRDSERRYGYTF.

The CDR3 coding sequence is TGTGCCAGCAGTCCAAGAGGATGGGGCAAGCCCTACGAGCAGTACTTC. Protein: CASSPRGWGKPYEQYF. This sequence joins TRBV7-2 and TRBJ2-7, with D maybe TRBD1 (5 bases). The germline V gene has CDR1 SGHTA and CDR2 FQGNSA. This CDR3 region has 16 residues. V shed 6 bases and J shed 2 bases, with 20 bases lying between them. The whole variable domain, filled in from reference TRBV7-2 and TRBJ2-7, reads GAGVSQSPSNKVTEKGKDVELRCDPISGHTALYWYRQSLGQGLEFLIYFQGNSAPDKSGLPSDRFSAERTGGSVSTLTIQRTQQEDSAVYLCASSPRGWGKPYEQYFGPGTRLTVT.

This clone was detected a few times. The chain joins TRBV5-1 to TRBJ2-1; 9 bases map to TRBD2. CDR1 and CDR2 from the germline V gene are SGHRS and YFSETQ. The CDR3 is made up of 15 amino acids. With V trimmed by 0 bases and J by 6 bases, 4 bases remained unmatched. Here the CDR3 DNA reads TGCGCCAGCAGCTTGGGCGGGAGGGCCTCCAATGAGCAGTTCTTC. It specifies CASSLGGRASNEQFF.